Below are 22 T cell receptor beta chains sequenced from a single sample in a study of Graves' ophthalmopathy and Graves' hyperthyroidism. TCR beta CDR3 regions were amplified from RNA transcripts. The library came from an HTBI-primed first-round RT-PCR and a second-round multiplex PCR. TCRdb re-called the multiplex PCR reads with MiXCR, one entry per CDR3 protein. The sample includes some 1.1 million distinct CDR3 sequences, approximately 35% of them seen just once. What was sequenced was peripheral blood or thyroid tissue (not recorded which). These receptor sequences come from an adult man with Graves' hyperthyroidism.

This clonotype was picked up a small number of times. The chain combines TRBV5-8 with TRBJ2-6; TRBD1 is a possible D gene (5 bases). The V end lost 1 base, the J end lost 2 bases, and 16 bases lay between the germline ends. This CDR3 comprises 18 residues. CDR1 SGHTS and CDR2 YDEGEE come from the germline V gene. The CDR3 nucleotides read TGTGCCAGCAGCTTGCCGTCAGGGTGGTCTCCTGGGGCCAACGTCCTGACTTTC. Protein product: CASSLPSGWSPGANVLTF. Filled out from reference TRBV5-8 and TRBJ2-6, the complete variable domain reads EAGVTQSPTHLIKTRGQQATLRCSPISGHTSVYWYQQALGLGLQFLLWYDEGEERNRGNFPPRFSGRQFPNYSSELNVNALELEDSALYLCASSLPSGWSPGANVLTFGAGSRLTVL.

The chain couples TRBV10-3 to TRBJ1-1; the match to TRBD1 covers 8 bases. Germline trimming cut 10 bases from V and 0 bases from J; bases unmatched to any gene: 7. Germline V gives CDR1 ENHRY, CDR2 SYGVKD. The length of the CDR3 is 14 residues. The CDR3 DNA reads TGTGCCAGCAGAAGACAGGGGATGAACACTGAAGCTTTCTTT. Residues: CASRRQGMNTEAFF.

At least ten counts were recorded for this clonotype. J is TRBJ2-5 and V is TRBV2, with D possibly matching TRBD1 (7 bases). The V end lost 4 bases, the J end lost 2 bases, and 14 bases lay between the germline ends. This CDR3 contains 15 residues. Germline V gives CDR1 SNHLY, CDR2 FYNNEI. CDR3: CASSVSRGEQETQYF. In DNA, the CDR3 is TGTGCCAGCAGTGTTAGCAGGGGGGAGCAAGAGACCCAGTACTTC.

The chain employs TRBV29-1 and TRBJ2-7; 8 bases are shared with TRBD1. The V segment lost 7 bases and the J segment 2 bases; nucleotides outside the gene matches: 4. The length of the CDR3 is 12 residues. Germline-derived CDR1 and CDR2 are SQVTM and ANQGSEA. This chain's CDR3 is CSAGQATYEQYF. DNA for the CDR3: TGCAGCGCGGGACAGGCGACCTACGAGCAGTACTTC.

V usage is TRBV30 and J usage is TRBJ1-2, with a weak D call TRBD1 (6 bases). Germline-derived CDR1 and CDR2 are GTSNPN and SVGIG (reference sequence). V shed 0 bases and J shed 2 bases, with 13 bases lying between them. The CDR3 runs to 15 residues. CDR3 region: CAWSVLTGQNYGYTF. In DNA, the CDR3 is TGTGCCTGGAGTGTACTAACAGGACAGAACTATGGCTACACCTTC.

This clonotype came up many times. The chain's CDR3 is CSVEGQMGVYEQYF. CDR3 coding DNA: TGCAGCGTTGAAGGGCAAATGGGCGTTTACGAGCAGTACTTC. This rearrangement joins TRBV29-1 to TRBJ2-7, with unresolved D. The germline V gene has CDR1 SQVTM and CDR2 ANQGSEA. V was clipped by 1 base and J by 4 bases, with 14 bases between them. The CDR3 covers 14 residues.

This clonotype has a handful of counts. The V and J genes are TRBV15 and TRBJ1-1; D is ambiguous. Trimming removed 4 bases from V and 4 bases from J, with 13 bases in between. The CDR3 covers 14 residues. The germline gives CDR1 LNHNV, CDR2 YYDKDF (reference sequence). CDR3 in DNA: TGTGCCACCAGCATCTCCGGGTTAGGCACTGAAGCTTTCTTT. Its translation: CATSISGLGTEAFF.

This clonotype came up a few times. The rearrangement joins TRBV4-3 to TRBJ2-2; tentative D call: TRBD2 (5 bases). Between the trimmed V and J ends, which lost 8 bases and 2 bases, there was a span of 12 bases. Germline V gene lookup returns CDR1 LGHNA and CDR2 YSLEER. The CDR3 length is 14 residues. CDR3 nucleotides: TGCGCCAGCCGCTACGGGATTAACACCGGGGAGCTGTTTTTT. This translates into CASRYGINTGELFF.

This clonotype appeared many times. The chain combines TRBV7-2 with TRBJ1-2; D possibly corresponds to TRBD1 (6 bases). Deletions cut 6 bases from V and 8 bases from J, with 16 bases between. There are 13 residues in the CDR3. The germline gives CDR1 SGHTA, CDR2 FQGNSA. The CDR3 nucleotides read TGTGCCAGCAGATTATCCGGGGGGGGCGGCTACACCTTC. It yields the protein CASRLSGGGGYTF.

The V and J genes are TRBV11-1 and TRBJ2-7; D is perhaps TRBD1 or TRBD2 (5 bases each). The V gene lost 6 bases and the J gene lost 6 bases, with 24 bases spanning the gap. The germline CDR1 and CDR2 sequences are SGHAT and FQDESV (reference sequence). There are 16 residues in the CDR3. The chain's CDR3 is CASSYSRRGTPFEQYF. The CDR3 coding sequence is TGTGCCAGCAGTTACTCGCGGAGAGGGACCCCGTTCGAGCAGTACTTC. The variable domain in full, with the rest retrieved from reference TRBV11-1 and TRBJ2-7, is EAEVAQSPRYKITEKSQAVAFWCDPISGHATLYWYRQILGQGPELLVQFQDESVVDDSQLPKDRFSAERLKGVDSTLKIQPAELGDSAMYLCASSYSRRGTPFEQYFGPGTRLTVT.

A remark on this clonotype: The junction does not match germline at one end; this may be a read error. The CDR3 nucleotides read TGCGCCGGCAGTGAGAGCTCCTATAATTCACCCCTCCACTTT. As protein: CAGSESSYNSPLHF. The chain links TRBV10-2 to TRBJ1-6; D remains unclear. CDR3 size: 14 residues. In germline, CDR1 is WSHSY, CDR2 SAAADI.

This clonotype occurred many times. J is TRBJ1-4 and V is TRBV7-9; D might be TRBD1 (5 bases). CDR1 is SEHNR and CDR2 is FQNEAQ in the germline V gene (reference sequence). V was pared by 3 bases and J by 4 bases, with 9 bases between. The CDR3 sequence is 14 residues long. Written as DNA, the CDR3 is TGTGCCAGCAGCTTCCGGGACGGTAATGAAAAACTGTTTTTT. Encoded protein: CASSFRDGNEKLFF.

The J gene is TRBJ2-6, the V gene TRBV19, with a tentative D call TRBD2 (6 bases). The V end was cut by 5 bases, the J end by 2 bases, with 10 bases between. The CDR3 length is 15 residues. CDR1 is LNHDA and CDR2 is SQIVND in the germline V gene (reference sequence). CDR3 coding DNA: TGTGCCAGTAGTGGTTCGGGGGCTGGGGCCAACGTCCTGACTTTC. It is translated as CASSGSGAGANVLTF.

Remarks on this clonotype: At one end, the junction sequence differs from germline, possibly due to a read error. This chain connects TRBV4-3 to TRBJ1-6; D uncertain. The CDR3 loop spans 11 amino acids. Germline CDR1 reads LGHNA; CDR2 reads YSLEER. The CDR3 DNA reads as TGCGCCGGCAGCCGACTAGGAGACCTCCACTTT. This translates into CAGSRLGDLHF.

This clonotype was counted between two and nine times. The rearrangement joins TRBV20-1 to TRBJ1-5, with D unresolved. The CDR3 has 13 amino acids. Trimming stripped 6 bases from V and 3 bases from J, with 12 bases between. CDR1 DFQATT and CDR2 SNEGSKA come from the germline V gene (reference sequence). The CDR3 loop reads CSARAGNNQPQHF. CDR3 DNA sequence: TGCAGTGCCCGGGCGGGGAACAATCAGCCCCAGCATTTT.

This clonotype was seen a few times. This rearrangement joins TRBV29-1 to TRBJ2-3, with D possibly called TRBD1 or TRBD2 (5 bases each). Germline CDR1 is SQVTM and CDR2 is ANQGSEA. V was pared by 4 bases and J by 4 bases, with 15 bases between. CDR3 length: 14 amino acids. The CDR3 loop is CSVVGDGVSDTQYF. DNA of the CDR3: TGCAGCGTTGTGGGGGATGGGGTCTCAGATACGCAGTATTTT.

Details on this clonotype: Given a much more abundant clone one base away, this may be a read error. The chain has TRBV7-9 and TRBJ2-7; D may be TRBD1 or TRBD2 (6 bases each). Germline CDR1 is SEHNR and CDR2 is FQNEAQ (reference sequence). Trimming took off 8 bases at V and 3 bases at J, with 14 bases between the two ends. This CDR3 is built from 13 residues. The CDR3 DNA sequence: TGTGCCAGCGAATCCGGGGGCGACTACGAGCAGTACTTC. It encodes CASESGGDYEQYF.

Only one count was recorded for this clonotype. The chain combines TRBV7-2 with TRBJ1-1; no clear D gene. The V gene lost 5 bases and the J gene lost 0 bases, with 10 bases spanning the gap. Germline V gene sequence: CDR1 SGHTA, CDR2 FQGNSA. The length of the CDR3 is 14 residues. The CDR3 DNA reads TGTGCCAGCAGCAAACAGACCATGAACACTGAAGCTTTCTTT. Amino acid sequence: CASSKQTMNTEAFF.

V and J are TRBV6-5 and TRBJ1-1; the D is unclear. Trimming shortened V by 0 bases and J by 0 bases, and 11 bases separated the two germline ends. The germline gives CDR1 MNHEY, CDR2 SVGAGI. This CDR3 has 16 residues. Written as DNA, the CDR3 is TGTGCCAGCAGTTACTCGAATCCGACATTGAACACTGAAGCTTTCTTT. It specifies CASSYSNPTLNTEAFF.

This clonotype was seen repeatedly, ten times or more. V is TRBV20-1 and J is TRBJ1-1, with TRBD1 matching 8 bases. Per germline, CDR1 DFQATT and CDR2 SNEGSKA (reference sequence). This CDR3 spans 14 amino acids. Trimming removed 3 bases from V and 7 bases from J; junction bases left unmatched: 10. The CDR3 region has the DNA TGCAGTGCTAGTAGGCGGGACAGGCCATATGAAGCTTTCTTT. It encodes CSASRRDRPYEAFF.

This clonotype has at least ten counts. This chain links TRBV5-8 with TRBJ2-7; 11 bases agree with TRBD1. Germline-derived CDR1 and CDR2 are SGHTS and YDEGEE. This CDR3 contains 12 residues. V lost 4 bases to trimming and J lost 7 bases; unmatched junction nucleotides: 1. CDR3 sequence (DNA): TGTGCCAGCAGCAGGGACAGGGGGGAGCAGTACTTC. Protein product: CASSRDRGEQYF. The whole variable domain, filled in from reference TRBV5-8 and TRBJ2-7, reads EAGVTQSPTHLIKTRGQQATLRCSPISGHTSVYWYQQALGLGLQFLLWYDEGEERNRGNFPPRFSGRQFPNYSSELNVNALELEDSALYLCASSRDRGEQYFGPGTRLTVT.

For this clonotype: This may be a read error, as it is one base from a much larger clone. This sequence joins TRBV14 and TRBJ1-5; D is unresolved. This CDR3 spans 14 amino acids. Germline loops: CDR1 SGHDN, CDR2 FVKESK. The CDR3 bases are TGTGCCAGCAGTTTAGGTTTAGGCAATCGGCCCCAGCATTTT. As protein: CASSLGLGNRPQHF.